This T cell receptor beta chain is from a study of a mutant IDH1 vaccine in newly diagnosed glioma. In the study overall: Vaccines began 4-6 weeks after radiotherapy alone, or with temozolomide cycles. A roughly 62% male, about 38% female split and a mean age of approximately 40 years characterized treated patients. Pretreatment consisted of radiotherapy, temozolomide, or both, with most receiving both.

A word on this clone: Its antigen is unknown.

Time point in this sample: week 11, during vaccination. Alongside topical imiquimod, each dose of vaccine comprised 300 ug of mutant IDH1 20-mer peptide. Produced via immunoSEQ multiplex PCR; TCRdb's table is partial and in-frame only. In the table there are 23,000 or so clones, roughly 78% of which are singletons. Germline V lookup: CDR1 MNHEY, CDR2 SMNVEV (reference sequence). This CDR3 comprises 13 residues. V was clipped by 2 bases and J by 6 bases, with 7 bases between them. The specimen comprised PBMCs, sampled from a glioma patient whose treatment included an IDH1 peptide vaccine. The clonotype comes from a man aged 40-49 years with glioma. The chain uses TRBV27 and TRBJ2-2; D is possibly TRBD2 (5 bases). The CDR3 region is CASSLRGPGELFF. The DNA of the CDR3 is TGTGCCAGCAGTTTACGAGGGCCCGGGGAGCTGTTTTTT.